The present entry profiles one T cell receptor beta chain with its context. Its antigen is not identified. Clones were sequenced by immunoSEQ multiplex PCR, and TCRdb holds only the in-frame ones, with some missing. This sample carries about 76,000 clones, roughly nine tenths of them seen once, and the ten largest clones take about 5%. Losses at the gene ends were 6 bases for V and 0 bases for J; bases not matched to a gene: 0. Germline lookup yields CDR1 ENHRY and CDR2 SYGVKD. CDR3 size: 13 residues. No vitiligo treatment was given during the prior three months. The sample is drawn from a study of resident and recirculating memory T cells in vitiligo. Study-wide context: Epidermis came from shave biopsies of lesional and nonlesional sites, plus PBMCs. Whole samples, not sorted cells, were homogenized and used for genomic DNA extraction.

Study observations and caveats: TCR sequences were not conserved across biopsy sites or patients.

The rearrangement joins TRBV10-3 to TRBJ1-2, with 8 bases lining up with TRBD1. This clonotype originated in a male donor with vitiligo. Input material: blood. In DNA, the CDR3 is TGTGCCATCAGGACAGGGGCTAACTATGGCTACACCTTC. It specifies CAIRTGANYGYTF.